This TCR beta chain derives from a study of cytomegalovirus exposure and HLA in healthy donors. Study information: Ancestry clustering placed about four fifths of 300 to 400 genotyped donors in the Caucasian-associated cluster.

Study conclusions and caveats: Reportedly, a later analysis found an Asian-associated ancestry cluster had fewer N-insertions than the roughly 630-donor mean. Beyond CMV serostatus, there was no information to go on about immune exposure. In vitro confirmation showed three CMV-associated chains to be CMV antigen specific.

PCR was performed using 60 Vbeta and 13 Jbeta primers. Profiling relied on immunoSEQ multiplex PCR, and the TCRdb table lists in-frame clones only, not all of them. The table lists roughly 120,000 clones, approximately 78% of them singletons. CDR1 and CDR2 (germline): SGDLS, YYNGEE. V was clipped by 0 bases and J by 2 bases, with 11 bases between them. The CDR3 is 15 amino acids. This clone counts as medium-sized. Its antigen is unknown. The chain employs TRBV9 and TRBJ1-1; D is possibly TRBD1 (5 bases). Sequencing was carried out using PBMCs. The sequence came from a man between 40 and 49 years old in good health and CMV-seronegative. The CDR3 loop reads CASSVGTGTNTEAFF. The DNA for the CDR3 is TGTGCCAGCAGCGTAGGAACAGGTACAAACACTGAAGCTTTCTTT. The full variable domain, in which reference TRBV9 and TRBJ1-1 provide the parts outside the CDR3, is DSGVTQTPKHLITATGQRVTLRCSPRSGDLSVYWYQQSLDQGLQFLIQYYNGEERAKGNILERFSAQQFPDLHSELNLSSLELGDSALYFCASSVGTGTNTEAFFGQGTRLTVV.